The rows below give T cell receptor beta chains drawn from one sample of a study of T cells expressing NK-cell markers. Each CDR3 protein gets one entry in TCRdb, which reprocessed the 5' RACE reads and gives no DNA. The table gives a few hundred thousand distinct CDR3 sequences; the top ten clones make up around 0.37% of it. Sequencing input: blood T cells: a sorted CD56 or NKG2C T cell subset, CD4+ or CD8+ T cells, or bulk PBMC T cells (not recorded which). These receptors originate from a man younger than 35 in good health. The CDR3 runs from the conserved cysteine through the conserved F or W. Fields, in order: V gene, J gene, CDR3 protein.

>TRBV7-8|TRBJ1-2
CASKQTGSNYGYTF
>TRBV20-1|TRBJ1-2
CSATEGVFYGYTF
>TRBV6-2/TRBV6-3|TRBJ1-1
CASTSAVNAEAFF
>TRBV15|TRBJ2-5
CATSNLSGVTQYF
>TRBV12-3/TRBV12-4|TRBJ1-4
CASSLGQGAGEKLFF
>TRBV7-3|TRBJ2-2
CASSSSPGELFF
>TRBV19|TRBJ2-2
CASSPPRAGGELFF
>TRBV7-2|TRBJ2-1
CASSIPGRTYNEQFF
>TRBV5-5|TRBJ2-7
CASSSRDRGYEQYF
>TRBV29-1|TRBJ1-2
CSVEGINANYGYTF
>TRBV2|TRBJ1-1
CASSVGLGTEAFF
>TRBV7-2|TRBJ2-2
CASSQLRGGLGNGELFF
>TRBV7-2|TRBJ2-1
CASSFSLRGPSYNEQFF
>TRBV5-1|TRBJ2-7
CASSSRRQGESYEQYF
>TRBV11-2|TRBJ2-7
CASSRPGTISYEQYF
>TRBV29-1|TRBJ2-3
CSVALRLAIVTDTQYF
>TRBV12-3/TRBV12-4|TRBJ2-7
CASSLAPPEQYF
>TRBV7-2|TRBJ2-7
CASSLVALAGAVYEQYF
>TRBV15|TRBJ1-2
CATSGQNYGYTF
>TRBV9|TRBJ1-1
CASSVVEGLGEAFF
>TRBV12-3/TRBV12-4|TRBJ2-1
CASSFGRGYNEQFF
>TRBV9|TRBJ2-5
CASSVGGASAIQETQYF
>TRBV5-1|TRBJ1-5
CASSWDGSPNQPQHF
>TRBV6-5|TRBJ2-1
CASSYSGSGRDSEQFF
>TRBV12-3/TRBV12-4|TRBJ1-1
CATDEGAQEKAFF
>TRBV5-1|TRBJ1-2
CASSLAWAGDEGYTF
>TRBV20-1|TRBJ1-6
CSVTTVDENSPLHF
>TRBV24-1|TRBJ2-1
CATSDISRGGENEQFF
>TRBV6-5|TRBJ2-1
CASSYDLRLGDNEQFF
>TRBV29-1|TRBJ2-2
CSVEEYGELFF
>TRBV12-3/TRBV12-4|TRBJ1-5
CASSLSGAGQPQHF
>TRBV11-2|TRBJ2-1
CASSRVSRRSSNNEQFF
>TRBV14|TRBJ2-7
CASSHPRGEQYF
>TRBV18|TRBJ2-7
CASSPITEAEQYF
>TRBV7-6|TRBJ2-7
CASSLYNREDRFYEQYF
>TRBV11-2|TRBJ2-7
CASSFFAGWTSIHEQYF
>TRBV5-1|TRBJ2-5
CASSLIGGPQETQYF
>TRBV10-3|TRBJ1-4
CAISASAGFNEKLFF
>TRBV29-1|TRBJ2-2
CSVGENRVTGELFF
>TRBV19|TRBJ1-1
CASTLLQGAGTEAFF
>TRBV12-3/TRBV12-4|TRBJ1-2
CASSFSGTGHYGYTF
>TRBV7-8|TRBJ2-1
CASSLAPTSGSNSEQFF
>TRBV14|TRBJ2-3
CASSQTSGSFADTQYF
>TRBV27|TRBJ2-7
CASSSGTHYEQYF
>TRBV6-2/TRBV6-3|TRBJ1-1
CASSYAPGQVQLPEAFF
>TRBV4-3|TRBJ2-7
CASSQRTNDEQYF
>TRBV20-1|TRBJ2-1
CSARGAVRLAYNEQFF
>TRBV12-3/TRBV12-4|TRBJ2-7
CASSPLAGMTSEQYF
>TRBV5-4|TRBJ2-2
CASSSAGLAPTGELFF
>TRBV19|TRBJ1-1
CASTHRGYTEAFF
>TRBV11-1|TRBJ2-4
CASSLGGRDIQYF
>TRBV5-1|TRBJ2-1
CASRPTSGSGNEQFF
>TRBV12-3/TRBV12-4|TRBJ2-5
CASTTYQETQYF
>TRBV10-3|TRBJ1-4
CAIRGEISEKLFF
>TRBV20-1|TRBJ2-1
CSAGGGLAGYEQFF
>TRBV12-3/TRBV12-4|TRBJ2-1
CASARQGGWQFF
>TRBV12-3/TRBV12-4|TRBJ2-3
CASSLVLAGGLRDTQYF